These 11 T cell receptor beta chains came from one sample sequenced in a study of cytomegalovirus exposure and HLA in healthy donors. PCR primers comprised 60 Vbeta and 13 Jbeta primers. Generated by immunoSEQ multiplex PCR, the TCRdb table keeps only in-frame clones and is missing some. This repertoire shows about 140,000 clones, 80% found once; its top ten account for around 4.8%. Sequencing was performed on PBMCs. Receptors originate from a man aged 30 to 45 in good health.

This chain links TRBV11-2 with TRBJ2-7; 9 positions match TRBD1. The V gene end was trimmed by 6 bases and the J gene end by 3 bases; junction bases not matched to a gene: 12. Germline values: CDR1 SGHAT, CDR2 FQNNGV. The CDR3 is 16 amino acids. The CDR3 bases are TGTGCCAGCAGAACCATAGGGGGGACAGGGCTCTACGAGCAGTACTTC. It encodes CASRTIGGTGLYEQYF.

This rearrangement joins TRBV4-3 to TRBJ2-2, with D uncertain. Germline CDR1 is LGHNA and CDR2 is YSLEER. Trimming took off 0 bases at V and 1 base at J, with 6 bases between the two ends. This CDR3 has 15 amino acids. CDR3 protein: CASSQERRNTGELFF. CDR3 in DNA: TGCGCCAGCAGCCAAGAACGCAGGAACACCGGGGAGCTGTTTTTT.

Of note for this clone: One end of the junction is discordant with germline, which a read error may explain. The chain recombines TRBV7-9 with TRBJ1-1; no reliable D call. Germline values: CDR1 SEHNR, CDR2 FQNEAQ (reference sequence). The CDR3 covers 13 residues. The CDR3 DNA is TGTTCCAGCAGCATAAGCGAGGCCACTGAAGCTTTCTTT. Translated, it gives CSSSISEATEAFF.

The V and J genes are TRBV15 and TRBJ2-2, with unresolved D. V was cut by 5 bases and J by 8 bases, with 9 bases left in between. CDR1 and CDR2 from the germline V gene are LNHNV and YYDKDF (reference sequence). The CDR3 sequence is 12 residues long. The CDR3 loop is CATSPLGGELFF. CDR3 nucleotide sequence: TGTGCCACCAGCCCCCTCGGGGGGGAGCTGTTTTTT.

This clone showed up just once. The chain recombines TRBV6-5 with TRBJ1-5; the match to TRBD1 covers 10 bases. V lost 2 bases, J lost 10 bases, and 5 bases stayed unmatched. This CDR3 has 14 amino acids. The germline gives CDR1 MNHEY, CDR2 SVGAGI. The CDR3 DNA sequence: TGTGCCAGCAGTTACGCGACAGGGGGCACCCCCCAGCATTTT. Translating gives CASSYATGGTPQHF.

The rearrangement joins TRBV19 to TRBJ2-1; 10 bases are shared with TRBD2. The CDR3 contains 16 residues. J gave up 6 bases and V 7 bases, and 12 bases lay outside the gene matches. Looked up from germline, CDR1 is LNHDA and CDR2 is SQIVND (reference sequence). DNA of the CDR3: TGTGCCAGTACCCCCTCGGAGCGGGAGGGAGCCAATGAGCAGTTCTTC. Residues: CASTPSEREGANEQFF.

This clone has at least ten counts. The V and J genes are TRBV15 and TRBJ2-3; 8 bases map to TRBD2. The germline gives CDR1 LNHNV, CDR2 YYDKDF (reference sequence). This CDR3 is built from 15 residues. The V and J ends lost 0 bases and 4 bases, in that order; junction bases with no gene match: 3. CDR3 amino acids: CATSREGLASDTQYF. CDR3 sequence (DNA): TGTGCCACCAGCAGAGAAGGACTAGCATCAGATACGCAGTATTTT.

The chain recombines TRBV27 with TRBJ2-2, with 7 bases identical to TRBD2. V trimming: 2 bases; J trimming: 4 bases; junction bases outside the gene matches: 10. The CDR3 is 17 amino acids. The germline V gene encodes CDR1 MNHEY and CDR2 SMNVEV (reference sequence). The CDR3 reads CASSLPGGGRGTGELFF. CDR3 nucleotides: TGTGCCAGCAGTTTACCAGGCGGCGGGAGAGGCACCGGGGAGCTGTTTTTT.

The chain recombines TRBV28 with TRBJ1-1; TRBD1 might be the D (5 bases). V was clipped by 3 bases and J by 7 bases, with 9 bases between them. The CDR3 consists of 12 residues. From germline, CDR1 is MDHEN and CDR2 SYDVKM. In nucleotides, the CDR3 is TGTGCCAGCAGTTTCCGGGGGTTTGAAGCTTTCTTT. Amino acids: CASSFRGFEAFF.

The chain employs TRBV6-1 and TRBJ2-1, with 8 bases that match TRBD2. Germline V gives CDR1 MNHNS, CDR2 SASEGT. Trimming took 6 bases from V and 2 from J; bases not matched to a gene: 6. CDR3 length: 15 residues. The CDR3 DNA sequence: TGTGCCAGCAGCCCGGGTAGCGGGACCTACAATGAGCAGTTCTTC. The encoded protein is CASSPGSGTYNEQFF.

This chain links TRBV27 with TRBJ2-7; 8 bases agree with TRBD1. The CDR3 contains 15 residues. CDR1 MNHEY and CDR2 SMNVEV come from the germline V gene (reference sequence). V lost 5 bases to trimming and J lost 3 bases; unmatched junction nucleotides: 9. The CDR3 nucleotides are TGTGCCAGCAGTCCACGGACAGGGTTCTTCTACGAGCAGTACTTC. Its translation is CASSPRTGFFYEQYF.